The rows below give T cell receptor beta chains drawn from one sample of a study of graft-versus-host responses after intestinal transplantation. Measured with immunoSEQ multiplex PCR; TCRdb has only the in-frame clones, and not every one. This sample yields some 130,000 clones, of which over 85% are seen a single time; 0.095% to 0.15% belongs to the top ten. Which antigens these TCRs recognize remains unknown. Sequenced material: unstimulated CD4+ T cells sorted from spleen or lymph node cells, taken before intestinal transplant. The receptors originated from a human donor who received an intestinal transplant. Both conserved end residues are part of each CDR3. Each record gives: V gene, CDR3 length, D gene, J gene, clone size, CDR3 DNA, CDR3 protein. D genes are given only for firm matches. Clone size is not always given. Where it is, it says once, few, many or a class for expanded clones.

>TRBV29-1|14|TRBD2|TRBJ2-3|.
TGCAGCGTTGGGACTAGCGGGAGCGCAGATACGCAGTATTTT
CSVGTSGSADTQYF
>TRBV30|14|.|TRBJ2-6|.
TGTGCCTGGAGACTCGGGGCAGGGGCCAACGTCCTGACTTTC
CAWRLGAGANVLTF
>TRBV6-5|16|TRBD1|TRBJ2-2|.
TGTGCCAGCAGTTATTGGGGACAGTACAACACCGGGGAGCTGTTTTTT
CASSYWGQYNTGELFF
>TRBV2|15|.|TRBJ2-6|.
TGTGCCAGCAGGAGACTTGACTCTGGGGCCAACGTCCTGACTTTC
CASRRLDSGANVLTF
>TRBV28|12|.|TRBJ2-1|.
TGTGCCAGCAGTCTTCAGGGGCGGGAGCAGTTCTTC
CASSLQGREQFF
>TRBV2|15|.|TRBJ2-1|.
TGTGCCAGCAGGGGTACCGCCACAGGGTTTGAGAGGCTGTTCTTC
CASRGTATGFERLFF
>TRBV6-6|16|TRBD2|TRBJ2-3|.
TGTGCCAGCAGTTCCCCAACTAGCGGGAGCACAGATACGCAGTATTTT
CASSSPTSGSTDTQYF
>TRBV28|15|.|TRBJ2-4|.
TGTGCCAGCAGTTTTACCCGGTTAGCCAAAAACATTCAGTACTTC
CASSFTRLAKNIQYF
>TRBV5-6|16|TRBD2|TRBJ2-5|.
TGTGCCAGCAGTCTTGTCCCTAGCGGGAGATCAGAGACCCAGTACTTC
CASSLVPSGRSETQYF
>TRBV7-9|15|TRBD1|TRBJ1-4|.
TGTGCCAGCAGCCCCAGGGGGCCCAATAATGAAAAACTGTTTTTT
CASSPRGPNNEKLFF
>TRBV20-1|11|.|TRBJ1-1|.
TGCAGTGCTAGAGAAGGGTTTAGGGCTTTCTTT
CSAREGFRAFF
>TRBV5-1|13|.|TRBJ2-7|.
TGCGCCAGCAGGGTATACAGCTTCTACGAGCAGTACTTC
CASRVYSFYEQYF
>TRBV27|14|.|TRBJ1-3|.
TGTGCCAGCAGTTTAGGGGGCTCTGGAAACACCATATATTTT
CASSLGGSGNTIYF
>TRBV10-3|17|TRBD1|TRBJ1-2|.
TGTGCCATCAGTGCGGGACAGGGTGGGGCGCGTTACTATGGCTACACCTTC
CAISAGQGGARYYGYTF
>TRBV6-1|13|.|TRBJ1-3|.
TGTGCCAGCAGTGGGACGACGGGAAACACCATATATTTT
CASSGTTGNTIYF
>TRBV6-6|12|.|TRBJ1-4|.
TGTGCCAGCAATACAGGATCTGAAAAACTGTTTTTT
CASNTGSEKLFF
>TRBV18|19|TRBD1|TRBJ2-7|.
TGTGCCAGCTCACTTCTACCCGTAAGGACAGGGAGGAACGCCTACGAGCAGTACTTC
CASSLLPVRTGRNAYEQYF
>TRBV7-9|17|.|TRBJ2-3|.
TGTGCCAGCAGCACGGGGGCTATAGCGGATGCCGCGGATACGCAGTATTTT
CASSTGAIADAADTQYF
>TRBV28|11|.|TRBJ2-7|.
TGTGCCAGCACCGCGTCCTACGAGCAGTACTTC
CASTASYEQYF
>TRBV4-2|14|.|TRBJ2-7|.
TGTGCCAGCAGCTCGAGGGTGAGCTCCTACGAGCAGTACTTC
CASSSRVSSYEQYF
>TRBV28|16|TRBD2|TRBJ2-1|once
TGTGCCAGCATCCCGTCTGGTAGCGGGAGCTACAATGAGCAGTTCTTC
CASIPSGSGSYNEQFF
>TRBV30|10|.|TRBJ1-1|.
TGTGCCTGGTCACGAACTGAAGCTTTCTTT
CAWSRTEAFF
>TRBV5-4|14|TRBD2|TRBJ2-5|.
TGTGCCAGCAGCTTTAGCGGGACGGGAGAGACCCAGTACTTC
CASSFSGTGETQYF
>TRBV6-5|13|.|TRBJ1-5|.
TGTGCCTCCTGGATGGGGCGTAATCAGCCCCAGCATTTT
CASWMGRNQPQHF
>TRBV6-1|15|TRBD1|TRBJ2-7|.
TGTGCCAGCAGTGAAACCGGGACAGCGACCTACGAGCAGTACTTC
CASSETGTATYEQYF
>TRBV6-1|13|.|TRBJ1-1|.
TGTGCCGGCAGAGGACAGTTAAACACTGAAGCTTTCTTT
CAGRGQLNTEAFF
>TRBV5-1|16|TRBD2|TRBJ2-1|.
TGCGCCAGCAGCTTGGGAAAGACTAGCGGGAGAGCCGAGCAGTTCTTC
CASSLGKTSGRAEQFF
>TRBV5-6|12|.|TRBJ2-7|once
TGTGCCAGCAGCTTGAGTTCCTACGAGCAGTACTTC
CASSLSSYEQYF
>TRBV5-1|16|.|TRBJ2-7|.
TGCGCCAGCAGCGCCGCGACAGGAACCCTCTACTACGAGCAGTACTTC
CASSAATGTLYYEQYF
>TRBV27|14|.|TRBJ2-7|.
TGTGCCAGCAGCCAACAGGGCAGCTCCTACGAGCAGTACTTC
CASSQQGSSYEQYF
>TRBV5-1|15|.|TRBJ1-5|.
TGCGCCAGCAGCTTGCGGGGGGCAGGAAATCAGCCCCAGCATTTT
CASSLRGAGNQPQHF
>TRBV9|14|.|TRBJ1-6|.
TGTGCCAGCAGCGTAGGAGGGCAAGCATCACCCCTCCACTTT
CASSVGGQASPLHF
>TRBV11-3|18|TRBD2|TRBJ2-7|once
TGTGCCAGCAGCTTAGATCCCCTACCGGGACTAGGGACCTACGAGCAGTACTTC
CASSLDPLPGLGTYEQYF
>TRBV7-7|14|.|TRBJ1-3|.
TGTGCTAGCAGCTTAGAGCCAGGCGGAAACACCATATATTTT
CASSLEPGGNTIYF
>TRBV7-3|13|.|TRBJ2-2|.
TGTGCCAGCAGCTTACGAGGACCCGGGGAGCTGTTTTTT
CASSLRGPGELFF
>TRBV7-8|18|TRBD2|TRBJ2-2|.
TGTGCCAGCAGCTGGACTAGCGGGAGGGAACCGAACACCGGGGAGCTGTTTTTT
CASSWTSGREPNTGELFF
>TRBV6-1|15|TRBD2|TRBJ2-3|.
TGTGCCAGCACAGTAAGCGGGAGGTCCGCAGATACGCAGTATTTT
CASTVSGRSADTQYF
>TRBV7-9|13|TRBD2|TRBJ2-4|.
TGTGCCAGCAGCTTAGCGGGAGGGAACATTCAGTACTTC
CASSLAGGNIQYF
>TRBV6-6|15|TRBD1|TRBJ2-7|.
TGTGCCAGCAATTCCGGGACAGGGGGGTCCTACGAGCAGTACTTC
CASNSGTGGSYEQYF
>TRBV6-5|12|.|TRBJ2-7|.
TGTGCCAGCAGGGGGTCTACCTACGAGCAGTACTTC
CASRGSTYEQYF
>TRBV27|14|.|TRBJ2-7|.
TGTGCCAGCGGCCCCTCGGGCGGGTCCTACGAGCAGTACTTC
CASGPSGGSYEQYF
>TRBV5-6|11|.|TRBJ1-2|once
TGTGCCAGCAGCCGGGACTTTGGCTACACCTTC
CASSRDFGYTF
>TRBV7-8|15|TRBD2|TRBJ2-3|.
TGTGCCAGCAGCCCTCAGCGGGGCCCCACAGATACGCAGTATTTT
CASSPQRGPTDTQYF
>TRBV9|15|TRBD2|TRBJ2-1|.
TGTGCCAGCAGTGAAACTAGCGCCCCGTACAATGAGCAGTTCTTC
CASSETSAPYNEQFF
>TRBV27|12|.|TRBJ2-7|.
TGTGCCAGCAGCTATAGGGGGGGCGAGCAGTACTTC
CASSYRGGEQYF
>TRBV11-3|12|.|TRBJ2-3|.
TGTGCCAGCAGCTCTAACACAGATACGCAGTATTTT
CASSSNTDTQYF
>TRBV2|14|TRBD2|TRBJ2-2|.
TGTGCCAGCACAGCGGGAGAGGTCACCGGGGAGCTGTTTTTT
CASTAGEVTGELFF